Sequencing of this T cell receptor beta chain was carried out in a study of a mutant IDH1 vaccine in newly diagnosed glioma. At the level of the study: Onset of vaccination occurred 4-6 weeks following radiotherapy alone, or with temozolomide cycles. The treated population exhibited a male proportion of roughly 62%, a female proportion of about 38%, and a mean age of about 40 years. Study conclusions and caveats: Immune responses induced by the vaccine were seen in about 93% of patients, spanning multiple MHC alleles.

TCRdb keeps only in-frame clones here, not all; method: immunoSEQ multiplex PCR. This table has roughly 32,000 clones, more than 75% appearing once. Germline CDR1 and CDR2: LGHNA and YNFKEQ. After removal of 4 bases from V and 3 bases from J, the junction contained 3 bases not matched to a gene. The CDR3 sequence is 15 residues long. Note on this clone: Antigen specificity is unknown.

Specified time point: week 47, end of study. Every vaccine dose comprised 300 ug of mutant IDH1 20-mer peptide plus topical imiquimod. All eight of the vaccinations patients received fell in weeks 1, 3, 5, 7, 11, 15, 19 and 23. This specimen consisted of PBMCs, obtained from a glioma patient whose treatment included an IDH1 peptide vaccine. The receptor comes from a woman in her 30s with glioma. The gene calls are TRBV4-2 and TRBJ2-5; 12 nucleotides align to TRBD2. This chain's CDR3 is CASSPRLAGEETQYF. The CDR3 DNA sequence: TGTGCCAGCAGCCCACGACTAGCGGGGGAAGAGACCCAGTACTTC.